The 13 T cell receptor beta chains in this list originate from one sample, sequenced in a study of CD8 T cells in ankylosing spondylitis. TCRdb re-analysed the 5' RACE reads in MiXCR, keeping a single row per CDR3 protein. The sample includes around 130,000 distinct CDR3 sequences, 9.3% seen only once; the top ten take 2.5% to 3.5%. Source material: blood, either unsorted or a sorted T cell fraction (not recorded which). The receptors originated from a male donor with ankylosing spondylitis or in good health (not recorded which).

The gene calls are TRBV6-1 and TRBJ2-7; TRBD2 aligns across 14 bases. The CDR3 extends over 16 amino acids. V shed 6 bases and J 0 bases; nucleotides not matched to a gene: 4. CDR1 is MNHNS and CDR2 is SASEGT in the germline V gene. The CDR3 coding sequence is TGTGCCAGCAGCAGACTAGCGGGAGGGAGCTCCTACGAGCAGTACTTC. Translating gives CASSRLAGGSSYEQYF.

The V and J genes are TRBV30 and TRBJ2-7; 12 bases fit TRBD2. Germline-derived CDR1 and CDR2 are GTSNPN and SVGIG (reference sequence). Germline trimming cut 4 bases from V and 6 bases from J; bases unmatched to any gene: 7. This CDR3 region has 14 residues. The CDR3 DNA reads TGTGCCTGGAACCGACTAGCGGGAGTCTCCGAGCAGTACTTC. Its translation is CAWNRLAGVSEQYF.

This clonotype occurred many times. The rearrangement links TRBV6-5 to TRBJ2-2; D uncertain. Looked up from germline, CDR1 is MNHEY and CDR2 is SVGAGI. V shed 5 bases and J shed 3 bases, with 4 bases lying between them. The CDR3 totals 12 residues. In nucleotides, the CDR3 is TGTGCCAGCAGTCGGGACACCGGGGAGCTGTTTTTT. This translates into CASSRDTGELFF.

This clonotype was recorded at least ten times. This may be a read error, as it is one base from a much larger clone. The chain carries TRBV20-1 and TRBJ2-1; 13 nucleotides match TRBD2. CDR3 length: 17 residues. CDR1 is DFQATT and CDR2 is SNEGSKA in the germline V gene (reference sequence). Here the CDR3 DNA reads TGCTGTGCTAGAGATCTCGGACTAGCGGGAGTTACCAATGAGCAGTTCTTC. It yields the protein CCARDLGLAGVTNEQFF.

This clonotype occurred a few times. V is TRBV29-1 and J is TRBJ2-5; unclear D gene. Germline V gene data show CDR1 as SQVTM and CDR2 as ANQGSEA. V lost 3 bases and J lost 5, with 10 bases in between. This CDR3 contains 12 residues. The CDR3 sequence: CSVELGLETQYF. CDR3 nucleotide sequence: TGCAGCGTTGAGCTGGGTTTGGAGACCCAGTACTTC. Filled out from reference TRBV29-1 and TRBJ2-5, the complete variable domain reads SAVISQKPSRDICQRGTSLTIQCQVDSQVTMMFWYRQQPGQSLTLIATANQGSEATYESGFVIDKFPISRPNLTFSTLTVSNMSPEDSSIYLCSVELGLETQYFGPGTRLLVL.

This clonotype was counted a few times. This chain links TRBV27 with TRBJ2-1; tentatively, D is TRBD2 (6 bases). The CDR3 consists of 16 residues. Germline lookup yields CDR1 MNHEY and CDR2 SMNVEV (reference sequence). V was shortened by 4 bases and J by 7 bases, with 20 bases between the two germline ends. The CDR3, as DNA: TGTGCCAGCAGTTCCCTCCCCGGGAGACCCTCTAATGAGCAGTTCTTC. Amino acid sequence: CASSSLPGRPSNEQFF.

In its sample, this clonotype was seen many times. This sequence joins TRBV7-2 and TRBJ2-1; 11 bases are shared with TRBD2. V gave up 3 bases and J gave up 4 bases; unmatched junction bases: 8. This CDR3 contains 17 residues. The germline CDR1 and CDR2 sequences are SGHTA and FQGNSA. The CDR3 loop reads CASSFHGGTSGYNEQFF. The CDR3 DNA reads TGTGCCAGCAGCTTCCACGGGGGGACTAGCGGTTACAATGAGCAGTTCTTC.

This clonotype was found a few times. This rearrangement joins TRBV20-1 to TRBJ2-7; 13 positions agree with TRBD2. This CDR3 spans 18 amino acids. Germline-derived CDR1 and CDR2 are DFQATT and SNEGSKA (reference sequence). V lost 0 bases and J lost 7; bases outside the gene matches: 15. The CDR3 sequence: CSARDFGLAGVSLKEQYF. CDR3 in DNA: TGCAGTGCTAGAGATTTTGGACTAGCGGGAGTTTCTCTGAAAGAGCAGTACTTC.

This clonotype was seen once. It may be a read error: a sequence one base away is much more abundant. The CDR3 nucleotides are TGCGCCAGCAGCCCCGGGACTAGCGGGATCTATACGCAGTATTTT. It translates to CASSPGTSGIYTQYF. This chain uses TRBV5-1 with TRBJ2-3, with 13 nucleotides matching TRBD2. This CDR3 spans 15 amino acids. CDR1 is SGHRS and CDR2 is YFSETQ in the germline V gene. The J segment lost 7 bases and the V segment lost 4 bases, leaving 6 bases of the junction unmatched.

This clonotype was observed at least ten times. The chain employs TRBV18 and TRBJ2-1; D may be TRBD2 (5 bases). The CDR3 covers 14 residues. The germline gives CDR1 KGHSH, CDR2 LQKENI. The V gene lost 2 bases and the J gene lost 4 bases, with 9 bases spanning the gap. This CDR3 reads CASSPWTAYNEQFF. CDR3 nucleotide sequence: TGTGCCAGCTCACCATGGACTGCTTACAATGAGCAGTTCTTC.

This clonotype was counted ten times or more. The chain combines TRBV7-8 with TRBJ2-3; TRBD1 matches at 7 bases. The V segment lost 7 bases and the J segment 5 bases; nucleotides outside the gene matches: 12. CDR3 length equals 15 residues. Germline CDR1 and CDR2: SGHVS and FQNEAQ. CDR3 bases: TGTGCCAGCACCTTGACAGGGCTTGGTTTAGATACGCAGTATTTT. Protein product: CASTLTGLGLDTQYF.

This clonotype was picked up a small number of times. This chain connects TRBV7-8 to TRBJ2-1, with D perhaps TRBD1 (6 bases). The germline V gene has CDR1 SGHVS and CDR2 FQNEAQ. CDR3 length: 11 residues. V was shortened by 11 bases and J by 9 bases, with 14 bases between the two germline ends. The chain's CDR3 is CALDVGGEQFF. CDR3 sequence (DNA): TGTGCCTTGGACGTAGGGGGTGAGCAGTTCTTC.

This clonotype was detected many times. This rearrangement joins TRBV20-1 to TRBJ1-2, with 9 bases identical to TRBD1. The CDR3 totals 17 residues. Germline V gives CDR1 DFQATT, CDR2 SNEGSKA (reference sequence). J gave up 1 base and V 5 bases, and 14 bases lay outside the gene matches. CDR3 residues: CSASWMDRGIVNYGYTF. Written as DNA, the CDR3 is TGCAGTGCTTCTTGGATGGACAGGGGCATTGTTAACTATGGCTACACCTTC.